This T cell receptor (beta chain) was sequenced for a study of beta chain features in type 1 diabetes. Study information: In all, some 100,000,000 sorted cells from all samples were analyzed. Study-wide results and limits: Type 1 diabetes patients had moderately but significantly shorter TCRB CDR3s in all four CD4+ subsets.

The CDR3 contains 17 residues. Germline CDR1 reads SGHTA; CDR2 reads FQGNSA. With V trimmed by 3 bases and J by 0 bases, 3 bases remained unmatched. Expressed TCRB transcripts were sequenced after all isolated RNA was converted to cDNA. The method was immunoSEQ multiplex PCR; TCRdb's version includes in-frame clones alone and lacks a portion of them. The table lists more than 550,000 clones, roughly 13% of them singletons. Details on this clone: Its antigen is not identified.

Sequencing used naive CD4+ T cells from blood. This chain connects TRBV7-2 to TRBJ2-2; 11 positions agree with TRBD2. This clonotype was sampled from a man aged 18 to 29 with type 1 diabetes. CDR3 DNA: TGTGCCAGCAGCTTCCCTAGCGGGAGGACGAACACCGGGGAGCTGTTTTTT. It encodes CASSFPSGRTNTGELFF.